These 2 T cell receptor beta chains share one sample of origin, sequenced in a study of blood T cell repertoires in COVID-19. The data were produced by immunoSEQ multiplex PCR, yet TCRdb's version contains in-frame clones alone and is incomplete. The data contain about 480,000 clones, 85% to 90% of them singletons. Sequenced material: peripheral blood. The receptors shown here come from a man between 18 and 35 years old with COVID-19, enrolled during active disease.

V gene TRBV13 combines with J gene TRBJ2-7; D is possibly TRBD1 (6 bases). Trimming removed 5 bases from V and 0 bases from J, with 11 bases in between. CDR3 size: 14 residues. Germline CDR1 is PRHDT and CDR2 is FYEKMQ (reference sequence). This chain's CDR3 is CASSREDSSYEQYF. CDR3 nucleotides: TGTGCCAGCAGCCGAGAGGACAGCTCCTACGAGCAGTACTTC.

The chain has TRBV29-1 and TRBJ1-1; D remains ambiguous. There are 12 residues in the CDR3. CDR1 is SQVTM and CDR2 is ANQGSEA in the germline V gene. With 3 bases removed from V and 1 base from J, the gap between germline ends came to 6 bases. This CDR3 reads CSVEEGNTEAFF. CDR3 bases: TGCAGCGTTGAGGAGGGGAACACTGAAGCTTTCTTT. Supplemented by reference TRBV29-1 and TRBJ1-1, the full variable domain reads SAVISQKPSRDICQRGTSLTIQCQVDSQVTMMFWYRQQPGQSLTLIATANQGSEATYESGFVIDKFPISRPNLTFSTLTVSNMSPEDSSIYLCSVEEGNTEAFFGQGTRLTVV.